The present T cell receptor (beta chain) was sequenced within a study of cytomegalovirus exposure and HLA in healthy donors. Study in general: The 130 or so validation repertoires, a later analysis reported, used the same platform as the 600 to 850 repertoires from the first cohort. Study-level findings and limits: Reported performance of the classifier showed diagnosis of cytomegalovirus status with high specificity and sensitivity. The study recorded 164 TCR beta chains that were cytomegalovirus-associated.

Measured with immunoSEQ multiplex PCR; TCRdb has only the in-frame clones, and not every one. Here the sample spans about 150,000 clones, 65% to 90% being singletons. Of note for this clone: What it binds is unknown.

The validation cohort, a group of 100 to 150 subjects, included the donors and was separate from the approximately 660-subject first cohort. The TCR sequence derives from a man aged 18 to 35 in good health and CMV-seropositive. Source material: PBMCs.

This chain's CDR3 is CASSTLVEETNEQFF. The CDR3 region has the DNA TGTGCCAGTAGCACCCTTGTGGAGGAGACCAATGAGCAGTTCTTC. The chain recombines TRBV19 with TRBJ2-1; the D gene is possibly TRBD2 (5 bases). This CDR3 is built from 15 residues. Germline V gives CDR1 LNHDA, CDR2 SQIVND (reference sequence). With 6 bases removed from V and 6 bases from J, the gap between germline ends came to 18 bases.